Listed below are T cell receptor beta chains from one sample, sequenced in a study of PD-1 blockade in classical Hodgkin lymphoma. TCRdb's copy holds only in-frame clones and misses some; the assay was immunoSEQ multiplex PCR. Here the sample spans around 50,000 clones, approximately 91% being singletons. Input material: peripheral blood mononuclear cells (PBMCs). These receptors were taken from a human donor with classical Hodgkin lymphoma. Each CDR3 is given with its conserved first and last residue. Fields, in order: J gene, D gene, V gene, clone size, CDR3 protein, CDR3 DNA. D genes are given only for firm matches. Not every row has a clone size; where given, it reads once, few, many or a size class.

J: TRBJ2-1
D: -
V: TRBV10-1
size: -
CDR3: CASSESASVSYNEQFF
DNA: TGCGCCAGCAGTGAGTCCGCCTCAGTTTCCTACAATGAGCAGTTCTTC

J: TRBJ1-1
D: -
V: TRBV5-1
size: -
CDR3: CASSYGTPLMNTEAFF
DNA: TGCGCCAGCAGTTACGGGACACCACTCATGAACACTGAAGCTTTCTTT

J: TRBJ2-2
D: -
V: TRBV9
size: -
CDR3: CASSVGSPNTGELFF
DNA: TGTGCCAGCAGCGTAGGGTCCCCGAACACCGGGGAGCTGTTTTTT

J: TRBJ2-2
D: -
V: TRBV5-1
size: -
CDR3: CASSLSAANTGELFF
DNA: TGCGCCAGCAGCCTCTCGGCGGCGAACACCGGGGAGCTGTTTTTT

J: TRBJ2-2
D: -
V: TRBV13
size: -
CDR3: CASIKTGWNTGELFF
DNA: TGTGCCAGCATCAAAACCGGCTGGAACACCGGGGAGCTGTTTTTT

J: TRBJ1-1
D: -
V: TRBV29-1
size: -
CDR3: CSVGQTNTEAFF
DNA: TGCAGCGTTGGGCAAACGAACACTGAAGCTTTCTTT

J: TRBJ1-1
D: TRBD1
V: TRBV7-8
size: -
CDR3: CASSPRQGKNTEAFF
DNA: TGTGCCAGCAGCCCTAGACAGGGGAAGAACACTGAAGCTTTCTTT

J: TRBJ2-1
D: -
V: TRBV10-1
size: -
CDR3: CASSDFGTRNEQFF
DNA: TGCGCCAGCAGTGATTTTGGGACACGGAATGAGCAGTTCTTC

J: TRBJ1-2
D: -
V: TRBV6-1
size: -
CDR3: CASSVAALPIYGYTF
DNA: TGTGCCAGCAGTGTGGCGGCCCTCCCAATCTATGGCTACACCTTC

J: TRBJ1-5
D: -
V: TRBV6-6
size: once
CDR3: CASSYGQGQPQHF
DNA: TGTGCCAGCAGTTACGGGCAGGGTCAGCCCCAGCATTTT

J: TRBJ2-5
D: TRBD2
V: TRBV7-6
size: -
CDR3: CASSARTSGMETQYF
DNA: TGTGCCAGCAGCGCACGGACTAGCGGGATGGAGACCCAGTACTTC

J: TRBJ1-5
D: TRBD1
V: TRBV6-1
size: -
CDR3: CASTGDSLDFQPQHF
DNA: TGTGCCAGCACCGGGGACAGTTTGGACTTTCAGCCCCAGCATTTT

J: TRBJ1-2
D: -
V: TRBV7-9
size: -
CDR3: CASSRTTPNYGYTF
DNA: TGTGCCAGCAGTAGGACAACACCTAACTATGGCTACACCTTC

J: TRBJ2-7
D: TRBD1
V: TRBV5-6
size: -
CDR3: CASSSDRVSEQYF
DNA: TGTGCCAGCAGCTCGGACAGGGTAAGCGAGCAGTACTTC

J: TRBJ2-3
D: TRBD2
V: TRBV7-8
size: -
CDR3: CASSPLAGTHTDTQYF
DNA: TGTGCCAGCAGCCCCTTAGCGGGAACCCACACAGATACGCAGTATTTT

J: TRBJ2-3
D: -
V: TRBV9
size: -
CDR3: CASSAMGVGTDTQYF
DNA: TGTGCCAGCAGCGCGATGGGGGTTGGCACAGATACGCAGTATTTT

J: TRBJ2-5
D: -
V: TRBV27
size: -
CDR3: CASTGSMRGQETQYF
DNA: TGTGCCAGCACCGGGTCCATGCGTGGGCAAGAGACCCAGTACTTC

J: TRBJ1-2
D: -
V: TRBV18
size: -
CDR3: CASSRVGFEKNYGYTF
DNA: TGTGCCAGCTCACGAGTGGGATTCGAGAAGAACTATGGCTACACCTTC

J: TRBJ2-2
D: -
V: TRBV7-6
size: -
CDR3: CASSLASRQGSGGELFF
DNA: TGTGCCAGCAGCTTAGCATCGAGGCAGGGAAGTGGCGGGGAGCTGTTTTTT

J: TRBJ2-2
D: TRBD2
V: TRBV12-5
size: -
CDR3: CASGLIGGWPGELFF
DNA: TGTGCTAGTGGTTTGATCGGGGGGTGGCCCGGGGAGCTGTTTTTT

J: TRBJ1-1
D: TRBD1
V: TRBV19
size: -
CDR3: CASSIADRVNTEAFF
DNA: TGTGCCAGTAGTATAGCGGACAGGGTTAACACTGAAGCTTTCTTT

J: TRBJ2-1
D: -
V: TRBV6-5
size: -
CDR3: CASSYTRLGINEQFF
DNA: TGTGCCAGCAGTTACACCCGACTAGGGATCAATGAGCAGTTCTTC

J: TRBJ2-3
D: TRBD2
V: TRBV5-4
size: -
CDR3: CASSSLGGRAGTDTQYF
DNA: TGTGCCAGCAGCTCTCTGGGCGGGAGGGCTGGCACAGATACGCAGTATTTT

J: TRBJ2-7
D: -
V: TRBV7-2
size: once
CDR3: CASSLFSAYEQYF
DNA: TGTGCCAGCAGCTTATTTTCGGCCTACGAGCAGTACTTC

J: TRBJ2-1
D: TRBD2
V: TRBV27
size: -
CDR3: CASSLFGTSGAYNEQFF
DNA: TGTGCCAGCAGTTTATTTGGGACTAGCGGAGCCTACAATGAGCAGTTCTTC

J: TRBJ1-1
D: -
V: TRBV14
size: -
CDR3: CASSHVGTRYTEAFF
DNA: TGTGCCAGCAGCCATGTGGGGACCAGATACACTGAAGCTTTCTTT

J: TRBJ2-3
D: TRBD2
V: TRBV4-1
size: -
CDR3: CASSQDETSGSADTQYF
DNA: TGCGCCAGCAGCCAGGACGAGACTAGCGGGAGCGCAGATACGCAGTATTTT

J: TRBJ1-3
D: -
V: TRBV10-2
size: -
CDR3: CASSALGPYSGNTIYF
DNA: TGCGCCAGCAGCGCGTTAGGACCCTACTCTGGAAACACCATATATTTT

J: TRBJ1-5
D: TRBD1
V: TRBV28
size: once
CDR3: CASSFPQTGDGQPQHF
DNA: TGTGCCAGCAGTTTTCCGCAGACAGGGGACGGACAGCCCCAGCATTTT

J: TRBJ2-2
D: TRBD1
V: TRBV7-6
size: -
CDR3: CASSSRAGGDTGELFF
DNA: TGTGCCAGCAGCTCGCGGGCAGGGGGCGACACCGGGGAGCTGTTTTTT

J: TRBJ1-5
D: -
V: TRBV27
size: -
CDR3: CASSTQGSNQPQHF
DNA: TGTGCCAGCAGTACACAGGGAAGCAATCAGCCCCAGCATTTT

J: TRBJ2-3
D: TRBD1
V: TRBV15
size: -
CDR3: CATSRAGTGTDTQYF
DNA: TGTGCCACCAGCAGAGCTGGGACAGGCACAGATACGCAGTATTTT

J: TRBJ2-1
D: TRBD2
V: TRBV10-3
size: -
CDR3: CAISESGLAVNNEQFF
DNA: TGTGCCATCAGTGAGTCAGGGCTAGCGGTTAACAATGAGCAGTTCTTC

J: TRBJ1-4
D: -
V: TRBV5-1
size: -
CDR3: CASSLGETGNEKLFF
DNA: TGCGCCAGCAGCTTGGGAGAGACGGGGAATGAAAAACTGTTTTTT

J: TRBJ1-5
D: -
V: TRBV7-2
size: -
CDR3: CASSLEGLSNQPQHF
DNA: TGTGCCAGCAGCTTAGAAGGGTTGAGCAATCAGCCCCAGCATTTT

J: TRBJ2-4
D: -
V: TRBV7-9
size: -
CDR3: CASSLGKNIQYF
DNA: TGTGCCAGCAGCTTAGGGAAAAACATTCAGTACTTC

J: TRBJ2-3
D: TRBD1
V: TRBV6-1
size: -
CDR3: CASLKGRDSDTQYF
DNA: TGTGCCAGCCTGAAGGGAAGGGACAGCGATACGCAGTATTTT

J: TRBJ1-2
D: -
V: TRBV4-1
size: -
CDR3: CASSHSNRITGRGANYGYTF
DNA: TGCGCCAGCAGCCATAGCAACAGGATAACTGGGAGGGGGGCTAACTATGGCTACACCTTC

J: TRBJ2-1
D: -
V: TRBV5-1
size: -
CDR3: CASSFKRDGYNEQFF
DNA: TGCGCCAGCAGCTTTAAAAGGGATGGCTACAATGAGCAGTTCTTC

J: TRBJ2-1
D: -
V: TRBV27
size: -
CDR3: CASSPSLSASTLNEQFF
DNA: TGTGCCAGCAGCCCTTCTTTGTCGGCTAGCACCCTCAATGAGCAGTTCTTC

J: TRBJ1-1
D: -
V: TRBV7-9
size: -
CDR3: CASSPSGGGVNTEAFF
DNA: TGTGCCAGCAGCCCCTCAGGAGGAGGGGTGAACACTGAAGCTTTCTTT

J: TRBJ2-1
D: TRBD2
V: TRBV6-5
size: -
CDR3: CASSYSASGRTQFF
DNA: TGTGCCAGCAGTTACTCTGCTAGCGGGAGAACGCAGTTCTTC